This TCR beta chain came from a study of blood T cell repertoires in COVID-19. Overall study: Nucleic acid was either cDNA or gDNA, and it came from T cells, B-cell-depleted T cells, or PBMCs.

Participants were aged roughly 18 to 89 years from around 25 US areas. Each participant's cohort was designated according to participant-reported clinical history. Original processing methods: Amplified reference gene primers provided the basis for estimating nucleated cell counts. Clones were sequenced by immunoSEQ multiplex PCR, and TCRdb holds only the in-frame ones, with some missing. Clonal size and the V and J genes are those of that table, whereas D and trimming came from the DNA. The table lists about 210,000 clones, around 81% of them singletons. CDR3 length: 13 amino acids. J was trimmed by 5 bases and V by 4 bases; bases with no gene match: 1. The germline V gene has CDR1 LNHDA and CDR2 SQIVND (reference sequence).

This TCR was sampled from a man aged 25-40 years with acute COVID-19. The J gene is TRBJ2-2, the V gene TRBV19; 7 bases map to TRBD1. Sequencing was carried out using PBMCs or T cells enriched from blood (not recorded which). CDR3 sequence reads: CASSTGGTGELFF. CDR3 bases: TGTGCCAGTAGTACAGGGGGTACCGGGGAGCTGTTTTTT. Combining the CDR3 with reference TRBV19 and TRBJ2-2 gives the whole variable domain DGGITQSPKYLFRKEGQNVTLSCEQNLNHDAMYWYRQDPGQGLRLIYYSQIVNDFQKGDIAEGYSVSREKKESFPLTVTSAQKNPTAFYLCASSTGGTGELFFGEGSRLTVL.